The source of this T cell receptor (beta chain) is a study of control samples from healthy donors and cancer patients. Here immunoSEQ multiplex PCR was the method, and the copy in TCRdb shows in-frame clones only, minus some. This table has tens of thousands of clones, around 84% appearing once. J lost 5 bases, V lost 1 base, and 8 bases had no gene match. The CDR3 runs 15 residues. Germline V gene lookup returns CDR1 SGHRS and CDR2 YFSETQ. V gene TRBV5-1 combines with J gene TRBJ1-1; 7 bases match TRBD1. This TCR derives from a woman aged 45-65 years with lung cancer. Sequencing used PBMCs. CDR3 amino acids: CASSLLSQGSTEAFF. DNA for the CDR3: TGCGCCAGCAGCTTGCTCTCACAGGGGTCAACTGAAGCTTTCTTT.